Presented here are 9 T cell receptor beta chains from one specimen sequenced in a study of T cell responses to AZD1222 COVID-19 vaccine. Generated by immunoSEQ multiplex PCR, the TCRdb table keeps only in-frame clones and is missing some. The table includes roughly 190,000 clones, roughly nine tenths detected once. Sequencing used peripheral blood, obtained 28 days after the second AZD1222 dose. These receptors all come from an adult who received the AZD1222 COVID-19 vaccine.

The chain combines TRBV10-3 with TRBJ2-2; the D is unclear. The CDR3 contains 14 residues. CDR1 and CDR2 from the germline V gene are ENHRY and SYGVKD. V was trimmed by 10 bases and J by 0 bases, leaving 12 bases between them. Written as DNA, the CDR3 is TGTGCCAGCGAACGGGCTTCGAACACCGGGGAGCTGTTTTTT. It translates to CASERASNTGELFF.

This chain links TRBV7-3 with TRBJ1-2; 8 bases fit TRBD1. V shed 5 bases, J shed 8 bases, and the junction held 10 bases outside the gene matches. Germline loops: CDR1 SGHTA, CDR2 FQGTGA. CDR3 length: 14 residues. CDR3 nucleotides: TGTGCCAGCAGCCCCGGACAGGGAGAGGGAGGCTACACCTTC. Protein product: CASSPGQGEGGYTF.

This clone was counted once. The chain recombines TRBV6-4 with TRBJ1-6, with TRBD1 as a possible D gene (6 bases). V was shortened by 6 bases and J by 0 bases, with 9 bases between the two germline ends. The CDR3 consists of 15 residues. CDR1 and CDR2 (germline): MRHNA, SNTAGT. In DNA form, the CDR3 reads TGTGCCAGCAGGCAGGGGACCTCCTATAATTCACCCCTCCACTTT. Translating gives CASRQGTSYNSPLHF.

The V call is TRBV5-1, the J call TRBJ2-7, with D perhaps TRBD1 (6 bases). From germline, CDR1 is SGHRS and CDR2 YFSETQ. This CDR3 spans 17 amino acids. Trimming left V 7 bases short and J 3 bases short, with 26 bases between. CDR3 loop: CASSISPTGKKRYEQYF. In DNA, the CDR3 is TGCGCCAGCTCTATCTCGCCAACAGGGAAAAAACGCTACGAGCAGTACTTC. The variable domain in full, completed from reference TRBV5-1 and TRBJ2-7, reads KAGVTQTPRYLIKTRGQQVTLSCSPISGHRSVSWYQQTPGQGLQFLFEYFSETQRNKGNFPGRFSGRQFSNSRSEMNVSTLELGDSALYLCASSISPTGKKRYEQYFGPGTRLTVT.

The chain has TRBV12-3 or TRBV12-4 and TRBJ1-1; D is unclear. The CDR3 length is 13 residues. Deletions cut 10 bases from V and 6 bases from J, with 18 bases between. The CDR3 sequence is CATRRGSVAEAFF. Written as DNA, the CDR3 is TGTGCCACGCGGAGAGGGTCGGTCGCTGAAGCTTTCTTT.

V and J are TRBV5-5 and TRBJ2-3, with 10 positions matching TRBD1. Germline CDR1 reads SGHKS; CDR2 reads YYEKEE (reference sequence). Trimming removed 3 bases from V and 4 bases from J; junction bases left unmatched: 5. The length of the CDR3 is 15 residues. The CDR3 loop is CASSSDRGRADTQYF. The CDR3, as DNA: TGTGCCAGCAGCTCAGACAGGGGGCGGGCAGATACGCAGTATTTT.

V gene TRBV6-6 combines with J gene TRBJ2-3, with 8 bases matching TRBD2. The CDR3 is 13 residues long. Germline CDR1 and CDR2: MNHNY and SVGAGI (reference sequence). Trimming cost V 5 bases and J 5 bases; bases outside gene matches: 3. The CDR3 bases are TGTGCCAGCAGTGAGCGGGAGATAGATACGCAGTATTTT. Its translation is CASSEREIDTQYF.

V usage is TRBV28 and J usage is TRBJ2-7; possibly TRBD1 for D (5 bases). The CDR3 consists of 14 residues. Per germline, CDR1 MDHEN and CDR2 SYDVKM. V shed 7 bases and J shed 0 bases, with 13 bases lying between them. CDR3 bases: TGTGCCAGCAATGGGGCAGGTAGCTCCTACGAGCAGTACTTC. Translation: CASNGAGSSYEQYF.

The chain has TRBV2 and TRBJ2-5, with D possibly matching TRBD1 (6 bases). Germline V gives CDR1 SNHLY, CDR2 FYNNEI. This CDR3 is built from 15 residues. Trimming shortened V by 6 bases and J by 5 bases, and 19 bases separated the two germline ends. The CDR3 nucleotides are TGTGCCAGCAGGAACCGGGACACTAAGTGGGAGACCCAGTACTTC. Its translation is CASRNRDTKWETQYF.